These 20 T cell receptor beta chains were sequenced from one sample in a study of blood T cell repertoires in COVID-19. Clones were sequenced by immunoSEQ multiplex PCR, and TCRdb holds only the in-frame ones, with some missing. The sample has roughly 200,000 clones; 90% are singletons. The sample comprised peripheral blood. These receptors all stem from a man in his forties or fifties with acute or convalescent COVID-19.

The chain links TRBV6-5 to TRBJ2-1; TRBD2 is a possible D gene (6 bases). Germline assignment: CDR1 MNHEY and CDR2 SVGAGI. The CDR3 runs 14 residues. V lost 6 bases, J lost 8 bases, and 17 bases lay in between. The CDR3 here is CASRRGQGGDEQFF. In DNA form, the CDR3 reads TGTGCCAGCAGGAGAGGGCAGGGAGGCGATGAGCAGTTCTTC.

The chain combines TRBV27 with TRBJ1-6, with unresolved D. Germline assignment: CDR1 MNHEY and CDR2 SMNVEV (reference sequence). The CDR3 sequence is 15 residues long. Between the trimmed V and J ends, which lost 2 bases and 5 bases, there was a span of 10 bases. CDR3 in amino acids: CASSLGGIDNSPLHF. CDR3 in DNA: TGTGCCAGCAGTTTAGGCGGGATAGATAATTCACCCCTCCACTTT.

This chain joins TRBV4-3 and TRBJ2-2; TRBD1 aligns across 7 bases. This CDR3 has 13 amino acids. Germline V lookup: CDR1 LGHNA, CDR2 YSLEER. With 5 bases clipped from V and 7 bases from J, the junction kept 4 bases outside the gene matches. The CDR3 reads CASSRTGDGELFF. The CDR3 DNA sequence: TGCGCCAGCAGCAGAACAGGGGACGGGGAGCTGTTTTTT.

The CDR3 here is CASTKRQGVGYGYTF. In nucleotides, the CDR3 is TGTGCCAGCACCAAGAGGCAGGGCGTGGGGTATGGCTACACCTTC. The rearrangement joins TRBV6-5 to TRBJ1-2, with a possible D match to TRBD1 (5 bases). This CDR3 contains 15 residues. Germline V gene sequence: CDR1 MNHEY, CDR2 SVGAGI. Trimming shortened V by 7 bases and J by 5 bases, and 20 bases separated the two germline ends.

The chain combines TRBV5-4 with TRBJ2-7; maybe TRBD1 (6 bases). CDR1 is SGHNT and CDR2 is YYREEE in the germline V gene (reference sequence). The CDR3 runs 15 residues. V lost 0 bases to trimming and J lost 5 bases, with 15 bases between them. DNA for the CDR3: TGTGCCAGCAGCTTGGGGGATCAGGGGATCGACGAGCAGTACTTC. Protein product: CASSLGDQGIDEQYF.

The J gene is TRBJ2-5, the V gene TRBV18; D possibly corresponds to TRBD1 (7 bases). Trimming took off 3 bases at V and 4 bases at J, with 15 bases between the two ends. Germline CDR1 reads KGHSH; CDR2 reads LQKENI. This CDR3 region has 15 residues. Written as DNA, the CDR3 is TGTGCCAGCTCACCGGAGGGGGCGCTGAGAGAGACCCAGTACTTC. Its protein is CASSPEGALRETQYF.

The chain has TRBV19 and TRBJ1-4; 8 bases are a match to TRBD1. The germline V gene encodes CDR1 LNHDA and CDR2 SQIVND (reference sequence). The ends lost 7 bases at V and 7 bases at J; junction bases unmatched: 8. The CDR3 contains 14 residues. The CDR3 spells CASKPTDRAEKLFF. In DNA, the CDR3 is TGTGCCAGTAAGCCAACGGACAGGGCTGAAAAACTGTTTTTT.

The V call is TRBV30, the J call TRBJ2-5; 12 bases agree with TRBD1. The CDR3 sequence is 15 residues long. Unmatched junction bases numbered 7, after V lost 1 base and J lost 7 bases. Germline V CDR1 and CDR2: GTSNPN, SVGIG (reference sequence). CDR3 DNA sequence: TGTGCCTGGAGTGGTGGGACAGGGGGCCTCGCGACCCAGTACTTC. It codes for CAWSGGTGGLATQYF.

This chain links TRBV7-3 with TRBJ2-2; TRBD2 matches at 13 bases. The ends lost 0 bases at V and 7 bases at J; junction bases unmatched: 8. The CDR3 length is 18 residues. CDR1 and CDR2 (germline): SGHTA, FQGTGA. Written as DNA, the CDR3 is TGTGCCAGCAGCTTAACCGCCCGGACTAGCGGGGGAGTCGGGGAGCTGTTTTTT. Translating gives CASSLTARTSGGVGELFF.

CDR3 DNA: TGTGCCAGCAGCCGACAGTCCTCTGGAAACACCATATATTTT. This codes for CASSRQSSGNTIYF. V usage is TRBV3-1 (or the pseudogene TRBV3-2) and J usage is TRBJ1-3, with D tentatively TRBD1 (5 bases). V lost 4 bases and J 0 bases, leaving 7 bases between the germline ends. The CDR3 loop spans 14 amino acids. The V gene's germline CDR1 is LGHDT and CDR2 YNNKEL (reference sequence).

V gene TRBV9 combines with J gene TRBJ2-5; 9 bases map to TRBD2. Germline V gene data show CDR1 as SGDLS and CDR2 as YYNGEE. The V and J ends lost 3 bases and 5 bases, in that order; junction bases with no gene match: 5. The CDR3 length is 14 residues. DNA of the CDR3: TGTGCCAGCAGCGCGGGACTAGCAGTGGAGACCCAGTACTTC. Translating it yields CASSAGLAVETQYF.

This chain connects TRBV28 to TRBJ2-7, with D possibly TRBD2 on 7 matching bases. Trimming took off 2 bases at V and 0 bases at J, with 14 bases between the two ends. Per germline, CDR1 MDHEN and CDR2 SYDVKM. This CDR3 has 16 residues. CDR3 bases: TGTGCCAGCAGTTTAAGGGGGGGCAGTTCCTCCTACGAGCAGTACTTC. Translating gives CASSLRGGSSSYEQYF.

The gene calls are TRBV2 and TRBJ2-3; TRBD1 agrees at 12 bases. CDR3 length: 16 amino acids. Trimming took 6 bases from V and 5 from J; bases not matched to a gene: 9. CDR1 and CDR2 (germline): SNHLY, FYNNEI. The CDR3 protein is CASSSPGQGAEDTQYF. For the CDR3, the DNA is TGTGCCAGCAGCTCACCGGGACAGGGGGCGGAAGATACGCAGTATTTT. The complete variable domain, with remaining parts taken from reference TRBV2 and TRBJ2-3, reads EPEVTQTPSHQVTQMGQEVILRCVPISNHLYFYWYRQILGQKVEFLVSFYNNEISEKSEIFDDQFSVERPDGSNFTLKIRSTKLEDSAMYFCASSSPGQGAEDTQYFGPGTRLTVL.

The count of this clone is one. The gene calls are TRBV11-2 and TRBJ2-2; 8 positions agree with TRBD2. V lost 1 base, J lost 4 bases, and 2 bases stayed unmatched. This CDR3 region has 15 residues. Germline CDR1 is SGHAT and CDR2 is FQNNGV. The CDR3: CASSLVAGGTGELFF. The CDR3 coding sequence is TGTGCCAGCAGCTTAGTTGCGGGAGGCACCGGGGAGCTGTTTTTT.

The chain links TRBV7-9 to TRBJ2-5; 8 nucleotides agree with TRBD2. The CDR3 totals 14 residues. Trimming cost V 9 bases and J 2 bases; bases outside gene matches: 8. From germline, CDR1 is SEHNR and CDR2 FQNEAQ (reference sequence). The CDR3 protein is CASAFAGGQETQYF. The CDR3 region has the DNA TGTGCCAGTGCTTTCGCGGGGGGACAAGAGACCCAGTACTTC.

The chain is built from TRBV19 and TRBJ1-2; D is possibly TRBD1 (5 bases). Trimming cost V 1 base and J 2 bases, with 8 bases left between them. Germline assignment: CDR1 LNHDA and CDR2 SQIVND (reference sequence). The CDR3 loop spans 14 amino acids. The DNA of the CDR3 is TGTGCCAGTAGTATAGGGACAAAGAACTATGGCTACACCTTC. It codes for CASSIGTKNYGYTF.

The chain carries TRBV4-3 and TRBJ1-1; a weak D match, TRBD1 (6 bases). The V end lost 4 bases, the J end lost 3 bases, and 15 bases lay between the germline ends. The CDR3 is made up of 15 amino acids. Germline values: CDR1 LGHNA, CDR2 YSLEER. The CDR3 DNA reads TGCGCCAGCAGCCTAAACCCAGAGGGGGACACTGAAGCTTTCTTT. Its protein product is CASSLNPEGDTEAFF.

The rearrangement uses TRBV11-2 and TRBJ2-7; 11 bases map to TRBD2. V dropped 5 bases and J dropped 4; count of bases not matched to a gene: 7. Germline assignment: CDR1 SGHAT and CDR2 FQNNGV. The CDR3 loop spans 15 amino acids. The CDR3 is CASSTGTSGLYEQYF. CDR3 in DNA: TGTGCCAGCAGCACAGGGACTAGCGGATTATACGAGCAGTACTTC.

The chain carries TRBV18 and TRBJ1-5, with D tentatively TRBD1 (6 bases). The ends were cut back, 3 bases at V and 4 bases at J, with 13 bases in the middle. This CDR3 region has 15 residues. Germline V CDR1 and CDR2: KGHSH, LQKENI. The CDR3 region is CASSPSGTPNQPQHF. The CDR3 nucleotides read TGTGCCAGCTCACCTTCCGGGACACCAAATCAGCCCCAGCATTTT.

The chain carries TRBV5-4 and TRBJ1-4; D might be TRBD1 (5 bases). This CDR3 is built from 17 residues. The germline CDR1 and CDR2 sequences are SGHNT and YYREEE (reference sequence). Trimming stripped 4 bases from V and 6 bases from J, with 22 bases between. The CDR3, as DNA: TGTGCCAGCAGCCAAAGGGGTGCAGGGATGAAAGATGAAAAACTGTTTTTT. Translated, it gives CASSQRGAGMKDEKLFF.